This T cell receptor beta chain was identified in a study of cytomegalovirus exposure and HLA in healthy donors. Study-level points and caveats: The study flagged 150 to 200 TCR beta chains as cytomegalovirus-associated.

J lost 8 bases, V lost 4 bases, and 14 bases had no gene match. CDR1 and CDR2 from the germline V gene are MNHNS and SASEGT. This CDR3 has 16 amino acids. As for this clone: Its matching antigen is unknown.

60 Vbeta and 13 Jbeta primers were used in PCR. Source study methods: The authors later counted about 80 million unique TCR beta chains, roughly 10 million of them shared. Libraries were prepared by immunoSEQ multiplex PCR; TCRdb keeps only in-frame clonotypes and omits some of them. That table furnishes V, J and clone size, whereas the DNA furnished D and trimming. The repertoire holds fewer than 200,000 clones, with about 81% as singletons. This sequence was found in a woman in her twenties or thirties in good health and CMV-seronegative. J is TRBJ1-2 and V is TRBV6-1; 9 positions agree with TRBD1. The material sequenced was PBMCs. The CDR3 spells CASSGGQGLPMWGYTF. The DNA of the CDR3 is TGTGCCAGCAGTGGTGGACAGGGGTTACCAATGTGGGGCTACACCTTC.